A selection of T cell receptor beta chains follows, all from one sample in a study of blood T cell repertoires in COVID-19. The protocol was immunoSEQ multiplex PCR, while the TCRdb copy is restricted to in-frame clones and leaves out a portion. The data hold over 150,000 clones, with around 83% observed a single time. Input material: peripheral blood. These TCRs come from a woman in her seventies with COVID-19, enrolled during active disease. The CDR3 runs from the conserved cysteine through the conserved F or W. The D gene is left open where the match is weak. Clone sizes are given selectively: once, few, many, or a class where the clone is expanded.

TRBV7-9	NA	TRBJ2-3	once	CASSLTGTPPPDTQYF	TGTGCCAGCAGCTTGACCGGGACTCCTCCCCCAGATACGCAGTATTTT
TRBV19	TRBD1	TRBJ2-4	few	CASSAALKGQGGNIQYF	TGTGCCAGTAGTGCGGCCTTGAAGGGACAGGGGGGAAACATTCAGTACTTC
TRBV10-1	TRBD2	TRBJ2-2	NA	CASGTSGRMGGELFF	TGCGCCAGCGGGACTAGCGGGAGAATGGGCGGGGAGCTGTTTTTT
TRBV28	NA	TRBJ2-5	NA	CASMGGNTRETQYF	TGTGCCAGCATGGGCGGGAATACCCGAGAGACCCAGTACTTC
TRBV18	TRBD1	TRBJ1-6	NA	CASSRDRNNSPLHF	TGTGCCAGCTCCCGGGACAGGAATAATTCACCCCTCCACTTT
TRBV6-5	TRBD1	TRBJ2-5	NA	CASSQQGPWETQYF	TGTGCCAGCAGTCAACAGGGGCCGTGGGAGACCCAGTACTTC
TRBV3-1/TRBV3-2	NA	TRBJ2-3	once	CASSQPRARYTQYF	TGTGCCAGCAGCCAACCCCGAGCTAGATATACGCAGTATTTT
TRBV28	NA	TRBJ1-2	NA	CASRTFGTVYGYTF	TGTGCCAGCCGAACCTTTGGTACAGTCTATGGCTACACCTTC
TRBV28	NA	TRBJ2-1	NA	CASLRDSSYNEQFF	TGTGCCAGCCTCCGGGATAGCTCCTACAATGAGCAGTTCTTC
TRBV19	TRBD2	TRBJ2-1	NA	CASSMQLAGGEQFF	TGTGCCAGTAGTATGCAACTAGCGGGAGGGGAGCAGTTCTTC
TRBV5-1	TRBD1	TRBJ2-2	NA	CASSLDGQGAGELFF	TGCGCCAGCAGCTTGGATGGACAGGGGGCCGGGGAGCTGTTTTTT
TRBV4-1	NA	TRBJ2-7	few	CASSQGGENQYF	TGCGCCAGCAGCCAAGGTGGAGAGAACCAGTACTTC
TRBV25-1	TRBD1	TRBJ2-1	NA	CASSLTGLEQFF	TGTGCCAGCAGTCTGACAGGGCTTGAGCAGTTCTTC
TRBV7-7	TRBD2	TRBJ2-3	NA	CASSPMSGSTLGTDTQYF	TGTGCCAGCAGCCCAATGAGCGGGAGCACCCTGGGGACAGATACGCAGTATTTT
TRBV28	TRBD2	TRBJ2-1	NA	CASSLAGGPGNEQFF	TGTGCCAGCAGTTTAGCGGGAGGGCCGGGAAATGAGCAGTTCTTC
TRBV5-4	TRBD1	TRBJ2-3	once	CASSFERTGGTQYF	TGTGCCAGCAGCTTCGAACGGACAGGGGGGACGCAGTATTTT
TRBV7-8	NA	TRBJ2-5	NA	CASSNPWGGTQYF	TGTGCCAGCAGCAACCCATGGGGCGGGACCCAGTACTTC
TRBV5-6	TRBD1	TRBJ1-1	NA	CASSLVDRFGVTEAFF	TGTGCCAGCAGCTTGGTGGACAGGTTTGGCGTTACTGAAGCTTTCTTT
TRBV28	TRBD1	TRBJ1-1	many	CASSLFGQGQGGTEAFF	TGTGCCAGCAGTTTATTTGGCCAGGGACAGGGGGGGACTGAAGCTTTCTTT
TRBV28	NA	TRBJ1-3	NA	CASSSTGSSSGNTIYF	TGTGCCAGCAGTTCTACAGGCTCTAGCTCTGGAAACACCATATATTTT
TRBV5-4	NA	TRBJ2-2	NA	CASSFAVANTGELFF	TGTGCCAGCAGCTTCGCGGTCGCCAACACCGGGGAGCTGTTTTTT
TRBV4-3	NA	TRBJ1-5	NA	CASSQDKRRDQPQHF	TGCGCCAGCAGCCAAGATAAAAGAAGAGATCAGCCCCAGCATTTT
TRBV19	NA	TRBJ2-1	NA	CASSLGVRAYNEQFF	TGTGCCAGTAGTCTAGGGGTTCGGGCCTACAATGAGCAGTTCTTC
TRBV7-2	NA	TRBJ1-4	NA	CASSLVGRANEKLFF	TGTGCCAGCAGCTTAGTGGGCAGGGCCAATGAAAAACTGTTTTTT
TRBV18	NA	TRBJ1-5	NA	CASSPGSNQPQHF	TGTGCCAGCTCACCGGGCAGCAATCAGCCCCAGCATTTT
TRBV5-1	NA	TRBJ1-3	NA	CASSLEPFSGNTIYF	TGCGCCAGCAGCTTGGAGCCGTTCTCTGGAAACACCATATATTTT
TRBV7-8	TRBD2	TRBJ2-2	NA	CASSSLAGVRNTGELFF	TGTGCCAGCAGCTCTCTAGCGGGAGTAAGGAACACCGGGGAGCTGTTTTTT
TRBV5-1	TRBD1	TRBJ2-7	NA	CASSGDPGQVPYEQYF	TGCGCCAGCAGCGGGGACCCGGGACAGGTTCCCTACGAGCAGTACTTC
TRBV9	TRBD2	TRBJ2-5	NA	CASSFGLAGLAETQYF	TGTGCCAGCAGCTTCGGACTAGCGGGGTTAGCAGAGACCCAGTACTTC
TRBV28	NA	TRBJ1-3	NA	CASSLLVQVSGNTIYF	TGTGCCAGCAGTTTATTAGTGCAGGTCTCTGGAAACACCATATATTTT
TRBV9	TRBD1	TRBJ2-1	NA	CASSTRAPQGDEQFF	TGTGCCAGCAGCACCCGGGCTCCCCAGGGGGATGAGCAGTTCTTC
TRBV7-8	NA	TRBJ1-2	few	CASSLDSRGGYTF	TGTGCCAGCAGCTTAGACAGCCGTGGGGGCTACACCTTC
TRBV7-2	TRBD1	TRBJ2-7	few	CASSTGTGGYEQYF	TGTGCCAGCAGCACCGGGACAGGAGGATACGAGCAGTACTTC
TRBV11-2	NA	TRBJ1-6	NA	CASSLGGRGSPLHF	TGTGCCAGCAGCCTTGGGGGGAGAGGTTCACCCCTCCACTTT
TRBV11-3	TRBD2	TRBJ2-3	NA	CASSLGTSGFTDTQYF	TGTGCCAGCAGCTTAGGCACTAGCGGGTTCACAGATACGCAGTATTTT
TRBV15	NA	TRBJ2-7	NA	CATSTDRDEQYF	TGTGCCACCAGCACCGACAGAGACGAGCAGTACTTC
TRBV19	TRBD2	TRBJ2-1	NA	CASRPPGLGKNEQFF	TGTGCCAGTAGGCCGCCGGGACTAGGGAAAAATGAGCAGTTCTTC
TRBV25-1	TRBD1	TRBJ1-2	NA	CASTGTGGINYGYTF	TGTGCCAGCACCGGGACAGGGGGAATTAACTATGGCTACACCTTC
TRBV6-2/TRBV6-3	NA	TRBJ1-5	NA	CASSYPYSNQPQHF	TGTGCCAGCAGTTACCCTTATAGCAATCAGCCCCAGCATTTT
TRBV29-1	TRBD1	TRBJ2-3	NA	CSAGTGGTDTQYF	TGCAGCGCGGGGACAGGGGGTACAGATACGCAGTATTTT
TRBV6-5	NA	TRBJ2-5	NA	CASTPPGEETQYF	TGTGCCAGCACCCCCCCTGGAGAAGAGACCCAGTACTTC
TRBV5-5	NA	TRBJ2-7	few	CASSLQAYEQYF	TGTGCCAGCAGTTTACAGGCTTACGAGCAGTACTTC
TRBV25-1	TRBD2	TRBJ2-4	NA	CASSPSGRAKNIQYF	TGTGCCAGCAGTCCTAGCGGGAGAGCCAAAAACATTCAGTACTTC
TRBV5-1	NA	TRBJ2-2	NA	CASSLIPSSAGELFF	TGCGCCAGCAGCTTGATCCCCTCTAGCGCCGGGGAGCTGTTTTTT
TRBV19	NA	TRBJ1-1	NA	CASSILGRGTEAFF	TGTGCCAGTAGTATTCTCGGCAGGGGTACTGAAGCTTTCTTT
TRBV9	TRBD1	TRBJ1-1	NA	CASSGAGTGMNTEAFF	TGTGCCAGCAGCGGGGCCGGGACAGGGATGAACACTGAAGCTTTCTTT
TRBV6-6	NA	TRBJ2-2	NA	CASERTTGELFF	TGTGCCAGCGAGCGGACCACCGGGGAGCTGTTTTTT
TRBV11-2	NA	TRBJ1-3	few	CASSLGAGSAGNTIYF	TGTGCCAGCAGCTTAGGAGCGGGTTCAGCGGGAAACACCATATATTTT
TRBV6-2/TRBV6-3	NA	TRBJ2-3	NA	CASSSLGEDTQYF	TGTGCCAGCAGTTCTTTGGGAGAAGATACGCAGTATTTT
TRBV3-1/TRBV3-2	TRBD2	TRBJ2-7	NA	CASSQSSGSLVEQYF	TGTGCCAGCAGCCAGTCTAGCGGGAGCCTTGTCGAGCAGTACTTC
TRBV19	NA	TRBJ1-5	NA	CASSRTASNQPQHF	TGTGCCAGTAGTAGGACAGCTTCAAATCAGCCCCAGCATTTT
TRBV5-6	NA	TRBJ2-3	NA	CASSLLVSSTDTQYF	TGTGCCAGCAGCTTGTTAGTCTCTAGCACAGATACGCAGTATTTT